Shown below are 17 T cell receptor beta chains from a single sample sequenced in a study of blood T cell repertoires in COVID-19. The table came from immunoSEQ multiplex PCR; TCRdb's copy has only in-frame clones and leaves some out. The sample has roughly 220,000 clones; 65% to 85% are singletons. Specimen: peripheral blood. These TCRs come from a woman in her 30s who had recovered from COVID-19.

This sequence joins TRBV21-1 and TRBJ2-1; TRBD2, the D gene given by the table, was not confirmed from the DNA. TRBV21-1 is designated a pseudogene. The CDR3 is made up of 13 amino acids. This chain's CDR3 is CASPSGKYNEQFF. Here the CDR3 DNA reads TGTGCCAGCCCTAGCGGGAAGTACAATGAGCAGTTCTTC.

This clone was observed a single time. The V and J genes are TRBV7-9 and TRBJ2-3, with D perhaps TRBD1 (6 bases). The CDR3 consists of 16 residues. CDR1 is SEHNR, CDR2 FQNEAQ, per germline (reference sequence). V dropped 5 bases and J dropped 1 base, with 16 bases sitting between them. In nucleotides, the CDR3 is TGTGCCAGCAGCGGCGCAGGGGATCCGGGCACAGATACGCAGTATTTT. Residues: CASSGAGDPGTDTQYF.

The chain is built from TRBV5-1 and TRBJ2-7, with D possibly matching TRBD1 (5 bases). The CDR3 runs 15 residues. In germline, CDR1 is SGHRS, CDR2 YFSETQ. V lost 0 bases and J 5 bases, leaving 15 bases between the germline ends. CDR3 loop: CASSLVQGMYHEQYF. Here the CDR3 DNA reads TGCGCCAGCAGCTTGGTCCAGGGTATGTACCACGAGCAGTACTTC. The whole variable domain, filled in from reference TRBV5-1 and TRBJ2-7, reads KAGVTQTPRYLIKTRGQQVTLSCSPISGHRSVSWYQQTPGQGLQFLFEYFSETQRNKGNFPGRFSGRQFSNSRSEMNVSTLELGDSALYLCASSLVQGMYHEQYFGPGTRLTVT.

This clone was found once. The rearrangement uses TRBV11-2 and TRBJ2-3, with D tentatively TRBD2 (6 bases). This CDR3 is built from 17 residues. CDR1 is SGHAT and CDR2 is FQNNGV in the germline V gene. Between the trimmed V and J ends, which lost 1 base and 3 bases, there was a span of 17 bases. In DNA form, the CDR3 reads TGTGCCAGCAGCTTAGTTCGGGCTAGCGATACTACAGATACGCAGTATTTT. This translates into CASSLVRASDTTDTQYF.

This clone was detected a few times. The V call is TRBV11-2, the J call TRBJ2-1, with D maybe TRBD2 (5 bases). This CDR3 region has 15 residues. Germline assignment: CDR1 SGHAT and CDR2 FQNNGV. With 2 bases removed from V and 4 bases from J, the gap between germline ends came to 12 bases. CDR3 DNA sequence: TGTGCCAGCAGCTTAAGTCTGGGGAGTTACAATGAGCAGTTCTTC. Amino acid sequence: CASSLSLGSYNEQFF.

The chain recombines TRBV2 with TRBJ2-7; 9 bases match TRBD2. The length of the CDR3 is 15 residues. Germline loops: CDR1 SNHLY, CDR2 FYNNEI. V lost 6 bases and J lost 7; bases outside the gene matches: 13. The CDR3 nucleotides read TGTGCCAGCAGCGGGACTAGCTTCTCCTACTTGGAGCAGTACTTC. Translating gives CASSGTSFSYLEQYF. The whole variable domain, remainder taken from reference TRBV2 and TRBJ2-7, is EPEVTQTPSHQVTQMGQEVILRCVPISNHLYFYWYRQILGQKVEFLVSFYNNEISEKSEIFDDQFSVERPDGSNFTLKIRSTKLEDSAMYFCASSGTSFSYLEQYFGPGTRLTVT.

This clone was seen a handful of times. The CDR3, as DNA: TGTGCCAGCAGTCTACGGTCTAGCGGGAGGGGTGGGGTAAGAGATACGCAGTATTTT. This encodes CASSLRSSGRGGVRDTQYF. The chain has TRBV28 and TRBJ2-3; 12 bases are a match to TRBD2. J was trimmed by 5 bases and V by 5 bases; bases with no gene match: 17. CDR1 MDHEN and CDR2 SYDVKM come from the germline V gene. The CDR3 is 19 residues long.

Worth noting for this clone: One end of the junction varies from germline; a read error may be responsible. V gene TRBV11-2 combines with J gene TRBJ1-2, with a tentative D call TRBD1 (6 bases). The CDR3 sequence is 14 residues long. Germline loops: CDR1 SGHAT, CDR2 FQNNGV. The CDR3 bases are TGTGCCAGCAGCTTAGCTTCAGGGGACTACGGCTACACCTTC. Translating gives CASSLASGDYGYTF.

The rearrangement uses TRBV6-1 and TRBJ2-1; tentatively, D is TRBD2 (5 bases). Germline-derived CDR1 and CDR2 are MNHNS and SASEGT. CDR3 length equals 16 residues. With 1 base removed from V and 6 bases from J, the gap between germline ends came to 16 bases. The CDR3 reads CASSEDDGGGSNEQFF. The CDR3 bases are TGTGCCAGCAGTGAAGATGACGGAGGTGGCTCCAATGAGCAGTTCTTC.

The chain recombines TRBV6-6 with TRBJ1-4; TRBD1 aligns across 7 bases. The CDR3 is 14 amino acids. The germline V gene encodes CDR1 MNHNY and CDR2 SVGAGI (reference sequence). The V and J ends lost 6 bases and 6 bases, in that order; junction bases with no gene match: 7. The CDR3 is CASSNWQGDEKLFF. CDR3 sequence (DNA): TGTGCCAGCAGCAATTGGCAGGGGGATGAAAAACTGTTTTTT.

The V and J genes are TRBV7-9 and TRBJ2-5; 7 bases match TRBD1. The CDR3 has 14 residues. Trimming removed 5 bases from V and 1 base from J; junction bases left unmatched: 4. Germline values: CDR1 SEHNR, CDR2 FQNEAQ (reference sequence). CDR3 amino acids: CASSPGQSQETQYF. The CDR3 DNA sequence: TGTGCCAGCAGCCCGGGACAGTCCCAAGAGACCCAGTACTTC.

The chain uses TRBV29-1 and TRBJ2-3, with 14 bases matching TRBD2. Trimming at V came to 6 bases and at J to 5 bases, leaving 7 bases not matched to a gene. The CDR3 runs 15 residues. Germline assignment: CDR1 SQVTM and CDR2 ANQGSEA. Written as DNA, the CDR3 is TGCAGCGTGAGACTAGCGGGAGGGCCCGGAGATACGCAGTATTTT. Translated, it gives CSVRLAGGPGDTQYF.

The V gene is TRBV6-6, the J gene TRBJ2-1; D might be TRBD2 (6 bases). V gave up 2 bases and J gave up 3 bases, with 11 bases separating them. The germline CDR1 and CDR2 sequences are MNHNY and SVGAGI (reference sequence). The CDR3 extends over 15 amino acids. The CDR3 nucleotides are TGTGCCAGCAGTTACGGGACTTTTAACTACAATGAGCAGTTCTTC. Its translation is CASSYGTFNYNEQFF.

In nucleotides, the CDR3 is TGTGCCTGGAGTAGAGGGGGCGAATTCGAGCAGTACTTC. This sequence encodes CAWSRGGEFEQYF. The rearrangement uses TRBV30 and TRBJ2-7; 7 nucleotides agree with TRBD1. This CDR3 comprises 13 residues. Germline-derived CDR1 and CDR2 are GTSNPN and SVGIG (reference sequence). Unmatched junction bases numbered 7, after V lost 2 bases and J lost 6 bases.

The gene calls are TRBV21-1 and TRBJ2-2; the D call of TRBD1 is as the table states it, not checked on the DNA. TRBV21-1 is reported as a pseudogene. This CDR3 is built from 22 residues. The CDR3 nucleotides read TGTGCCAGCAGCAAAAATTCGGTTACAGGGGAAGCCAAACAAACGAACACCGGGGAGCTGTTTTTT. The encoded protein is CASSKNSVTGEAKQTNTGELFF.

The V gene is TRBV5-1, the J gene TRBJ2-6; no firm D call. The CDR3 totals 17 residues. Germline V lookup: CDR1 SGHRS, CDR2 YFSETQ. Between the trimmed V and J ends, which lost 0 bases and 0 bases, there was a span of 10 bases. The CDR3 region has the DNA TGCGCCAGCAGCTTGGTGCTGGCGGCCTCTGGGGCCAACGTCCTGACTTTC. Its protein product is CASSLVLAASGANVLTF.

The gene calls are TRBV28 and TRBJ1-4, with a tentative D call TRBD1 (5 bases). Trimming pared 6 bases from V and 8 bases from J, leaving 16 bases between. Germline V CDR1 and CDR2: MDHEN, SYDVKM. The CDR3 sequence is 14 residues long. CDR3 loop: CASSPGEGNEKLFF. The CDR3 DNA sequence: TGTGCCAGCAGCCCGGGGGAGGGAAACGAAAAACTGTTTTTT. Combining the CDR3 with reference TRBV28 and TRBJ1-4 gives the whole variable domain DVKVTQSSRYLVKRTGEKVFLECVQDMDHENMFWYRQDPGLGLRLIYFSYDVKMKEKGDIPEGYSVSREKKERFSLILESASTNQTSMYLCASSPGEGNEKLFFGSGTQLSVL.